This is a list of T cell receptor beta chains from one sample in a study of blood T cell repertoires in COVID-19. Here immunoSEQ multiplex PCR was the method, and the copy in TCRdb shows in-frame clones only, minus some. The sample gives around 300,000 clones, approximately 86% of which show up once; approximately 2.4% is in the top ten. Source material: peripheral blood. The origin of the receptors is a man aged 18 to 29 with active or convalescent COVID-19. The CDR3 runs from the conserved cysteine through the conserved F or W. A D gene is named only where the DNA matches it firmly. Clone size is given for some rows only: seen once, a few or many times, or a class if the clone is expanded.

J gene: TRBJ1-1; V gene: TRBV5-6; D gene: -; clone size: many; CDR3 protein: CASSEGERTEAFF; CDR3 DNA: TGTGCCAGCAGTGAAGGTGAGCGCACTGAAGCTTTCTTT
J gene: TRBJ2-5; V gene: TRBV27; D gene: -; clone size: -; CDR3 protein: CASRGSTVPPETQYF; CDR3 DNA: TGTGCCAGCCGAGGATCGACGGTCCCACCGGAGACCCAGTACTTC
J gene: TRBJ1-6; V gene: TRBV7-2; D gene: -; clone size: -; CDR3 protein: CASSFTGVGPLHF; CDR3 DNA: TGTGCCAGCAGCTTTACGGGGGTCGGGCCCCTCCACTTT
J gene: TRBJ1-2; V gene: TRBV18; D gene: -; clone size: few; CDR3 protein: CASSRVGSGDGYTF; CDR3 DNA: TGTGCCAGCTCCCGAGTTGGATCAGGGGATGGCTACACCTTC
J gene: TRBJ2-5; V gene: TRBV2; D gene: TRBD2; clone size: -; CDR3 protein: CASTASGRETQYF; CDR3 DNA: TGTGCCAGTACCGCTAGCGGGAGGGAGACCCAGTACTTC
J gene: TRBJ1-1; V gene: TRBV18; D gene: TRBD1; clone size: -; CDR3 protein: CASSPDRGSTEAFF; CDR3 DNA: TGTGCCAGCTCACCGGACAGGGGTTCCACTGAAGCTTTCTTT
J gene: TRBJ2-7; V gene: TRBV6-5; D gene: TRBD1; clone size: -; CDR3 protein: CASGQGAGEQYF; CDR3 DNA: TGTGCCAGTGGACAGGGGGCGGGCGAGCAGTACTTC
J gene: TRBJ2-7; V gene: TRBV18; D gene: -; clone size: -; CDR3 protein: CASSPTEGGSYEQYF; CDR3 DNA: TGTGCCAGCTCCCCGACTGAGGGAGGCTCCTATGAGCAGTACTTC
J gene: TRBJ2-7; V gene: TRBV7-9; D gene: -; clone size: -; CDR3 protein: CASSFGQGYEQYF; CDR3 DNA: TGTGCCAGCAGCTTTGGGCAGGGTTACGAGCAGTACTTC
J gene: TRBJ2-1; V gene: TRBV3-1/TRBV3-2; D gene: TRBD2; clone size: -; CDR3 protein: CASTNGVAGWYNEQFF; CDR3 DNA: TGTGCCAGCACCAACGGGGTAGCGGGGTGGTACAATGAGCAGTTCTTC
J gene: TRBJ2-1; V gene: TRBV12-3/TRBV12-4; D gene: -; clone size: -; CDR3 protein: CASSFLTRYEQFF; CDR3 DNA: TGTGCCAGCAGTTTCCTCACTAGGTATGAGCAGTTCTTC
J gene: TRBJ1-2; V gene: TRBV4-1; D gene: -; clone size: -; CDR3 protein: CASSHRQVGADGYTF; CDR3 DNA: TGCGCCAGCAGCCACCGACAGGTTGGGGCGGATGGCTACACCTTC
J gene: TRBJ2-1; V gene: TRBV7-9; D gene: -; clone size: -; CDR3 protein: CASSSLQSNNEQFF; CDR3 DNA: TGTGCCAGCAGCTCCCTGCAGTCGAACAATGAGCAGTTCTTC
J gene: TRBJ1-2; V gene: TRBV24-1; D gene: TRBD1; clone size: -; CDR3 protein: CATSDETGSVYGYTF; CDR3 DNA: TGTGCCACCAGTGATGAGACAGGGAGCGTCTATGGCTACACCTTC
J gene: TRBJ2-6; V gene: TRBV11-2; D gene: TRBD2; clone size: -; CDR3 protein: CASSFVSGGPHSGANVLTF; CDR3 DNA: TGTGCCAGCAGCTTCGTTAGCGGGGGGCCTCACTCTGGGGCCAACGTCCTGACTTTC
J gene: TRBJ1-2; V gene: TRBV10-3; D gene: -; clone size: -; CDR3 protein: CAISDGESDGYTF; CDR3 DNA: TGTGCCATCAGTGACGGGGAGAGTGATGGCTACACCTTC
J gene: TRBJ1-4; V gene: TRBV6-9; D gene: TRBD1; clone size: few; CDR3 protein: CASSYTGDEKLFF; CDR3 DNA: TGTGCCAGCAGTTACACAGGGGATGAAAAACTGTTTTTT
J gene: TRBJ2-1; V gene: TRBV27; D gene: TRBD2; clone size: -; CDR3 protein: CASSSRGGGSPYNEQFF; CDR3 DNA: TGTGCCAGCAGTTCGAGGGGTGGCGGGAGTCCCTACAATGAGCAGTTCTTC
J gene: TRBJ1-6; V gene: TRBV9; D gene: TRBD1; clone size: -; CDR3 protein: CASSGGTGYNSPLHF; CDR3 DNA: TGTGCCAGCAGCGGCGGGACAGGATATAATTCACCCCTCCACTTT
J gene: TRBJ2-3; V gene: TRBV7-3; D gene: -; clone size: -; CDR3 protein: CASSFMGPTDTQYF; CDR3 DNA: TGTGCCAGCAGCTTCATGGGCCCCACAGATACGCAGTATTTT
J gene: TRBJ2-7; V gene: TRBV10-1; D gene: TRBD2; clone size: -; CDR3 protein: CASSEGGEPREQYF; CDR3 DNA: TGCGCCAGCAGTGAGGGGGGGGAACCTCGGGAGCAGTACTTC
J gene: TRBJ2-4; V gene: TRBV3-1/TRBV3-2; D gene: TRBD2; clone size: -; CDR3 protein: CASSQSGEGDKNIQYF; CDR3 DNA: TGTGCCAGCAGCCAGTCCGGGGAGGGAGACAAAAACATTCAGTACTTC
J gene: TRBJ1-4; V gene: TRBV6-5; D gene: TRBD1; clone size: -; CDR3 protein: CASSINRGRGEKLFF; CDR3 DNA: TGTGCCAGCAGTATCAACAGGGGGCGAGGAGAAAAACTGTTTTTT
J gene: TRBJ2-7; V gene: TRBV29-1; D gene: -; clone size: -; CDR3 protein: CSVDRADSYEQYF; CDR3 DNA: TGCAGCGTTGACCGTGCGGACTCCTACGAGCAGTACTTC
J gene: TRBJ2-7; V gene: TRBV6-5; D gene: TRBD1; clone size: -; CDR3 protein: CASRTGTGMSYEQYF; CDR3 DNA: TGTGCCAGCAGGACCGGGACAGGGATGTCCTACGAGCAGTACTTC
J gene: TRBJ2-1; V gene: TRBV7-6; D gene: TRBD2; clone size: -; CDR3 protein: CASSWTSGSSYNEQFF; CDR3 DNA: TGTGCCAGCAGCTGGACTAGCGGGAGCTCCTACAATGAGCAGTTCTTC
J gene: TRBJ1-1; V gene: TRBV20-1; D gene: -; clone size: -; CDR3 protein: CSEGGTEAFF; CDR3 DNA: TGCAGCGAGGGAGGGACTGAAGCTTTCTTT
J gene: TRBJ2-1; V gene: TRBV9; D gene: TRBD1; clone size: -; CDR3 protein: CASSPRDRSSYNEQFF; CDR3 DNA: TGTGCCAGCAGCCCCCGGGACAGGAGCTCCTACAATGAGCAGTTCTTC
J gene: TRBJ1-1; V gene: TRBV27; D gene: -; clone size: -; CDR3 protein: CASSQGITLNTEAFF; CDR3 DNA: TGTGCCAGCAGCCAGGGGATTACCTTGAACACTGAAGCTTTCTTT
J gene: TRBJ2-7; V gene: TRBV27; D gene: -; clone size: medium-sized; CDR3 protein: CASSLSTNSYEQYF; CDR3 DNA: TGTGCCAGCAGTTTATCGACTAACTCCTACGAGCAGTACTTC
J gene: TRBJ2-1; V gene: TRBV19; D gene: -; clone size: few; CDR3 protein: CASRKLATDEQFF; CDR3 DNA: TGTGCCAGTAGGAAACTAGCAACCGATGAGCAGTTCTTC
J gene: TRBJ2-1; V gene: TRBV21-1; D gene: -; clone size: -; CDR3 protein: CASSKVGSGRSYNEQFF; CDR3 DNA: TGTGCCAGCAGCAAAGTTGGTAGCGGGAGATCCTACAATGAGCAGTTCTTC
J gene: TRBJ2-2; V gene: TRBV5-1; D gene: -; clone size: once; CDR3 protein: CASSLVATGELFF; CDR3 DNA: TGCGCCAGCAGCTTGGTAGCAACCGGGGAGCTGTTTTTT
J gene: TRBJ1-5; V gene: TRBV19; D gene: TRBD1; clone size: -; CDR3 protein: CASSIIPGGLNQPQHF; CDR3 DNA: TGTGCCAGTAGTATTATCCCAGGGGGCCTCAATCAGCCCCAGCATTTT
J gene: TRBJ2-1; V gene: TRBV6-1; D gene: TRBD1; clone size: -; CDR3 protein: CASSVSGGNSYNEQFF; CDR3 DNA: TGTGCCAGCAGTGTTTCAGGGGGTAATTCCTACAATGAGCAGTTCTTC
J gene: TRBJ1-5; V gene: TRBV2; D gene: -; clone size: -; CDR3 protein: CASSDSNQPQHF; CDR3 DNA: TGTGCCAGCAGTGATTCGAATCAGCCCCAGCATTTT
J gene: TRBJ2-3; V gene: TRBV1; D gene: -; clone size: -; CDR3 protein: CTSSQGLRDTDTQYF; CDR3 DNA: TGCACCAGCAGCCAAGGGTTGCGGGACACAGATACGCAGTATTTT
J gene: TRBJ1-6; V gene: TRBV7-8; D gene: TRBD1; clone size: -; CDR3 protein: CASSLAGQVYSPLHF; CDR3 DNA: TGTGCCAGCAGCTTAGCGGGACAGGTTTATTCACCCCTCCACTTT
J gene: TRBJ2-7; V gene: TRBV20-1; D gene: TRBD1; clone size: -; CDR3 protein: CSARTGFSQYF; CDR3 DNA: TGCAGTGCAAGGACAGGGTTTAGTCAGTACTTC
J gene: TRBJ2-3; V gene: TRBV7-9; D gene: TRBD1; clone size: -; CDR3 protein: CASSLRQGGSTDTQYF; CDR3 DNA: TGTGCCAGCAGCTTAAGACAGGGGGGAAGCACAGATACGCAGTATTTT
J gene: TRBJ2-7; V gene: TRBV4-1; D gene: TRBD1; clone size: -; CDR3 protein: CASSQPGQGPKQYF; CDR3 DNA: TGCGCCAGCAGCCAACCCGGACAGGGGCCTAAGCAGTACTTC
J gene: TRBJ2-1; V gene: TRBV6-6; D gene: TRBD1; clone size: -; CDR3 protein: CASSGGTGDYNEQFF; CDR3 DNA: TGTGCCAGCAGTGGCGGGACAGGGGACTACAATGAGCAGTTCTTC